This TCR beta chain was captured in a study of T cells in tumors after PD-1 blockade. Study summary: Prior checkpoint blockade, systemic immunosuppressant use, or anti-cancer therapy within 4 weeks excluded patients. General study results and limits: Blood contained 35% to 50% of the tumor's TCR clonotypes.

Data came from immunoSEQ multiplex PCR; TCRdb stores just in-frame clones and leaves some out. The sample has 5,000 or so clones; approximately 70% are singletons. CDR1 is SGHRS and CDR2 is YFSETQ in the germline V gene. V lost 1 base and J 3 bases, leaving 2 bases between the germline ends. The CDR3 is 13 amino acids. A remark on this clone: Its target is unknown.

The source of this sequence is a human donor with basal cell carcinoma. The chain couples TRBV5-1 to TRBJ1-6; D gene uncertain. The sample in question was tumor tissue, obtained before anti-PD-1 treatment. CDR3 region: CASSLNYNSPLHF. As DNA, the CDR3 is TGCGCCAGCAGCTTGAACTATAATTCACCCCTCCACTTT.